The present entry profiles one T cell receptor (beta chain) with its context. In this sample, this clonotype turned up a few times. Its antigen is unknown. No qualities accompany the bases; no much larger clone lies one base away. Inclusive of the bounding cysteine and phenylalanine, the CDR3 is 16 residues long. Just the 48-base CDR3 DNA is kept, in frame starting at base 1. From the germline V gene, CDR1 is SGHRS and CDR2 is YFSETQ. For this chain, trimming is 4 bases at the V end and 6 bases at the J end, and the number of junction bases without a gene match is 13. The donors were roughly 39 Caucasian individuals from Russia, aged 6 to 90 years, who were systemically healthy. Each donor gave around 9.5 milliliters of peripheral blood, collected into EDTA-treated Vacutainer tubes. Ficoll-Paque density-gradient centrifugation was used to isolate PBMCs, with at least 6 million obtained per sample. Total RNA, at least 6 micrograms per sample, was extracted from PBMCs with Trizol reagent. Naive CD45RAhigh/CD27high T cell percentages were measured by flow cytometry on a PBMC aliquot from every donor.

This entry belongs to a study of blood T cells in healthy people across ages (dated by TCRdb to between 2014 and 2017). Regarding the complete study: In model experiments, template switching captured about one uniquely barcoded TCR beta cDNA molecule for every two T cells. To track age-related changes in TCR beta repertoire diversity, the study relied on deep sequencing normalized with unique cDNA molecular identifiers. Four age groups were formed from the donors: young (average approximately 15 years), middle-aged (just under 40), aged (62) and long-lived (about 80). Donors of different ages were randomly distributed across sequencing lanes to avoid experimental bias. Two additional independent replicas of 1 million unique cDNA reads from the same blood draw were analyzed for two donors (one aged 18 to 30 and one aged 80 or older). What the study reported, not specific to this receptor: Observed TCR beta diversity per million T cells fell roughly linearly with age, and a significant reduction was already apparent by age around 40. Because profiling used bulk unsorted PBMCs, naive and antigen-experienced compartments could not be compared conclusively. Because the CMV infection status of the donors was unknown, age-related changes in expanded clonotypes may potentially have been confounded. Estimates of total diversity based on one million sequenced T cells were regarded as lower bounds and as underestimates. A strong correlation was found between observed TCR beta diversity and the percentage of naive T cells measured by flow cytometry. Compared with the aged group, the long-lived group had more naive CD4+ T cells, fewer expanded clones and increased TCR diversity, a pattern suggesting age selection.

Libraries were made using 5' RACE. Sequenced on an Illumina HiSeq 2500. A second PCR of about 7 to 12 cycles was performed with a sample-barcoded 5' primer and a J-beta primer mix. Each TCR beta cDNA molecule received a unique molecular identifier from a template-switch 5' adaptor carrying 12 random nucleotides. At least 2.5 million CDR3-containing paired-end reads were obtained from each sample. First-strand cDNA was synthesized from all RNA with the Mint cDNA synthesis kit, primed by a TRBC-specific oligonucleotide. After uracil-DNA glycosylase treatment, a first 18-cycle PCR used universal primers M1SS and BC2_uni_R on all cDNA. Per the source publication's procedure: Each sample was normalized by randomly selecting 1 million high-quality reads, each carrying a distinct molecular identifier. Instead of being binned into consensus sequences, reads that shared molecular identifiers were thrown out. MiTCR, run with a Q25 quality threshold and the strictest error-elimination algorithm, handled CDR3 identification, clonotype clustering and error correction. Lower-bound total TCR beta diversity was estimated with a nonparametric unseen species model using Euler transformation. The public reads were reprocessed in TCRdb via fastp at Q25 and MiXCR, keeping in-frame beta chains. Identical CDR3 proteins give one entry, which carries the most common genes and DNA. None of the V and J calls come from the authors' own analysis; TCRdb made them. Recorded for this sample are under 2 million distinct CDR3 sequences; roughly 32% of them occurred a single time. The top ten clones comprise about 11% of the sample.

Recombination connected TRBV5-1 to TRBJ1-2, and TRBD1 aligns with 9 junction nucleotides. Sequences were obtained from blood. The TCR comes from a woman aged 25 to 39 in good health. CDR3 region: CASSVVGTGGLDGYTF. The sequenced DNA is TGCGCCAGCAGCGTGGTTGGCACAGGGGGCTTAGATGGCTACACCTTC.